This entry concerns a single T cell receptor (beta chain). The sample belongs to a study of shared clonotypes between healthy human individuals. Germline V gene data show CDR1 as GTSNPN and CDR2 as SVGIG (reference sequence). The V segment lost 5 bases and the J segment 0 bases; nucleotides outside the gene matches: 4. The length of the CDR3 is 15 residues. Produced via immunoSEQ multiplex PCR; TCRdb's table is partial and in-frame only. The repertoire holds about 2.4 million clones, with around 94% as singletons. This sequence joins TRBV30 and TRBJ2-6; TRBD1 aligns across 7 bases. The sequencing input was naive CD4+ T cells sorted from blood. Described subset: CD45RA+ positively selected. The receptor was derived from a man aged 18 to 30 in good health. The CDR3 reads CAWFNRGSGANVLTF. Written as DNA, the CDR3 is TGTGCCTGGTTTAACAGGGGCTCTGGGGCCAACGTCCTGACTTTC.